This TCR beta chain appears in the sequencing data of a study of technical replicates of blood from several donors. V lost 6 bases and J 5 bases, leaving 14 bases between the germline ends. Germline CDR1 SGHNT, CDR2 YENEEA. CDR3 length equals 13 residues. Some clones are missing from TCRdb's copy, which holds only in-frame ones; the method was immunoSEQ multiplex PCR. This repertoire shows fewer than 85,000 clones, around 94% found once; its top ten account for around 0.25%. Sequencing was performed on T cells isolated from PBMCs. The rearrangement links TRBV11-3 to TRBJ2-7, with D possibly being TRBD1 (5 bases). The clonotype comes from a human donor in good health. The DNA for the CDR3 is TGTGCCAGCAGGAAGGACATATCCAACGAGCAGTACTTC. This sequence encodes CASRKDISNEQYF.